This T cell receptor (beta chain) was captured by sequencing in a study of shared clonotypes between healthy human individuals. Study-level findings and limits: Compared with clonotypes that all four donors shared, non-shared clonotypes had lower generation probabilities. Deeper or shallower sequencing was expected to change how clonotypes are shared among donors. Naive subsets typically showed greater estimated richness than memory subsets.

The V gene's germline CDR1 is LNHDA and CDR2 SQIVND (reference sequence). V gave up 7 bases and J gave up 9 bases; unmatched junction bases: 17. This CDR3 is 15 amino acids long. Concerning this clone itself: Antigen specificity is unknown.

Clones were read by immunoSEQ multiplex PCR, and TCRdb kept only the in-frame ones, dropping some. The repertoire holds a few hundred thousand clones, with around two thirds as singletons. The investigators split CD4+ cells into a CD45RA+ naive subset and a CD45RA-negative memory subset. Sequenced material: memory CD4+ T cells sorted from blood. The subset is: CD45RA-negative fraction. The genes are TRBV19 and TRBJ1-2; 7 nucleotides match TRBD1. This TCR came from a man between 25 and 39 years old in good health. The CDR3 DNA follows: TGTGCCAGTACCTTCTCGGACAGGCTGGCACCGAGCTACACCTTC. It specifies CASTFSDRLAPSYTF.